This passage covers 3 T cell receptor beta chains from one sample sequenced in a study of cytotoxic CD8 clonotypes in ibrutinib-treated CLL. Repertoires were generated with immunoSEQ multiplex PCR, while TCRdb's copy carries only in-frame clones and drops some. Found here are more than 12,000 clones, roughly 50% of them singletons; the top ten hold 34%. The starting material was PBMCs, obtained at a roughly 24-month disease-progression time point, from a patient treated with ibrutinib. The receptor source for this set is a human donor with chronic lymphocytic leukemia.

This clone came up a few times. This chain joins TRBV27 and TRBJ1-5; TRBD1 might be the D (5 bases). V lost 6 bases, J lost 0 bases, and 18 bases lay in between. Germline-derived CDR1 and CDR2 are MNHEY and SMNVEV (reference sequence). The length of the CDR3 is 17 residues. In DNA, the CDR3 is TGTGCCAGCAGGGACGGGGCAACTCAACTTAGCAATCAGCCCCAGCATTTT. Its protein is CASRDGATQLSNQPQHF.

The chain employs TRBV25-1 and TRBJ1-3; D is ambiguous. The CDR3 has 14 amino acids. Germline CDR1 is MGHDK and CDR2 is SYGVNS. Trimming stripped 7 bases from V and 2 bases from J, with 12 bases between. In DNA form, the CDR3 reads TGTGCCAGCACCCCACAGTTTGCTGGAAACACCATATATTTT. Translation: CASTPQFAGNTIYF.

This sequence joins TRBV5-1 and TRBJ2-7; D uncertain. The germline V gene has CDR1 SGHRS and CDR2 YFSETQ. The CDR3 contains 16 residues. Trimming took off 0 bases at V and 0 bases at J, with 13 bases between the two ends. CDR3 in DNA: TGCGCCAGCAGCTTGGACCCCTCCAGCAGCTCCTACGAGCAGTACTTC. This codes for CASSLDPSSSSYEQYF.